Described below is a single T cell receptor (beta chain) sequence and its context. TCRdb keeps only in-frame clones here, not all; method: immunoSEQ multiplex PCR. Among a few hundred thousand clones listed, about nine tenths were seen once. This specimen comes from a study of blood T cell repertoires in COVID-19. CDR1 and CDR2 (germline): SGDLS, YYNGEE. This CDR3 contains 17 residues. V was clipped by 4 bases and J by 1 base; unmatched bases: 13. The origin of this receptor is a man between 18 and 35 years old with active or convalescent COVID-19. The material sequenced was peripheral blood. V is TRBV9 and J is TRBJ1-2, with 7 bases lining up with TRBD1. The CDR3 sequence is CASSNTVEGAGNYGYTF. DNA of the CDR3: TGTGCCAGCAGCAACACGGTCGAGGGGGCTGGTAACTATGGCTACACCTTC. Based on the CDR3 plus reference TRBV9 and TRBJ1-2, the full variable domain is DSGVTQTPKHLITATGQRVTLRCSPRSGDLSVYWYQQSLDQGLQFLIQYYNGEERAKGNILERFSAQQFPDLHSELNLSSLELGDSALYFCASSNTVEGAGNYGYTFGSGTRLTVV.